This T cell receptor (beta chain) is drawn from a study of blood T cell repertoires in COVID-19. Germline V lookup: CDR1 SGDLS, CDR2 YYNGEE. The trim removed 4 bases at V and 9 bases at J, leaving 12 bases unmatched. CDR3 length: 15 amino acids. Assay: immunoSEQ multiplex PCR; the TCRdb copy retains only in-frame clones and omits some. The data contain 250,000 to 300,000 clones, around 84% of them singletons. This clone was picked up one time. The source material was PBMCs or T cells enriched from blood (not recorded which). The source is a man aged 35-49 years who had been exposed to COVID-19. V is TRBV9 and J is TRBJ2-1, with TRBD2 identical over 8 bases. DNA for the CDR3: TGTGCCAGCAGCTCCTCTCCGGGAGGGCGGGGTGAGCAGTTCTTC. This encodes CASSSSPGGRGEQFF.